These T cell receptor beta chains were read from a single sample in a study of blood T cell repertoires in COVID-19. Assay: immunoSEQ multiplex PCR; the TCRdb copy retains only in-frame clones and omits some. The table includes 150,000 to 200,000 clones, about 83% detected once. Specimen: peripheral blood. Every receptor here comes from a woman aged 70-85 years with COVID-19, enrolled during active disease. CDR3s include the opening cysteine and the closing phenylalanine or tryptophan. Each record gives: V gene, clone size, D gene, J gene, CDR3 protein, CDR3 DNA. A D gene is named only where the DNA matches it firmly. Part of the rows lack a size; the others show once, few, many or a class for expanded clones.

>TRBV28|.|.|TRBJ2-7
CASSFRDFSEQYF
TGTGCCAGCAGTTTCAGGGATTTCAGCGAGCAGTACTTC
>TRBV30|.|.|TRBJ1-5
CAWSARDHQPQHF
TGTGCCTGGAGTGCCAGGGATCATCAGCCCCAGCATTTT
>TRBV2|.|.|TRBJ1-2
CASSEDRARTNYGYTF
TGTGCCAGCAGTGAAGACAGGGCGCGAACTAACTATGGCTACACCTTC
>TRBV6-6|.|TRBD2|TRBJ2-1
CASSPTRQSGINYNEQFF
TGTGCCAGCAGTCCCACCCGTCAAAGCGGGATTAACTACAATGAGCAGTTCTTC
>TRBV9|.|.|TRBJ2-3
CASSADTDTQYF
TGTGCCAGCAGCGCAGACACAGATACGCAGTATTTT
>TRBV19|.|TRBD1|TRBJ1-6
CASSTTGANSPLHF
TGTGCCAGTAGTACGACAGGGGCGAATTCACCCCTCCACTTT
>TRBV11-3|few|TRBD1|TRBJ1-1
CASSLGGDREAFF
TGTGCCAGCAGCTTAGGGGGGGACAGAGAAGCTTTCTTT
>TRBV19|.|TRBD1|TRBJ2-7
CASSVGTAFYEQYF
TGTGCCAGTAGTGTCGGGACAGCCTTCTACGAGCAGTACTTC
>TRBV28|.|TRBD1|TRBJ1-4
CASSLAGGLGEKLFF
TGTGCCAGCAGTTTGGCAGGGGGCCTGGGGGAAAAACTGTTTTTT
>TRBV5-3|.|TRBD1|TRBJ1-1
CARSRNRGVTEAFF
TGTGCCAGAAGCCGTAACAGGGGGGTCACTGAAGCTTTCTTT
>TRBV6-2/TRBV6-3|few|TRBD2|TRBJ2-7
CASSYGGVSYEQYF
TGTGCCAGCAGTTATGGGGGGGTATCCTACGAGCAGTACTTC
>TRBV3-1/TRBV3-2|.|TRBD2|TRBJ2-7
CASSQAPSGGFSSYEQYF
TGTGCCAGCAGCCAAGCCCCTAGCGGAGGATTTAGCTCCTACGAGCAGTACTTC
>TRBV11-2|few|.|TRBJ2-7
CASSAGSGEQYF
TGTGCCAGCAGCGCGGGGTCTGGCGAGCAGTACTTC
>TRBV20-1|.|.|TRBJ1-5
CSASSGGNQPQHF
TGCAGTGCTAGTAGCGGGGGCAATCAGCCCCAGCATTTT
>TRBV6-5|once|TRBD2|TRBJ2-7
CASFGTSGSHYEQYF
TGTGCCAGCTTCGGGACTAGCGGGAGTCATTACGAGCAGTACTTC
>TRBV28|once|TRBD1|TRBJ1-4
CASSAPGTVGEKLFF
TGTGCCAGCAGTGCGCCCGGGACAGTCGGCGAAAAACTGTTTTTT
>TRBV6-6|.|TRBD2|TRBJ2-1
CAATGTSASSYNEQFF
TGTGCCGCTACCGGGACTAGCGCCAGCTCCTACAATGAGCAGTTCTTC
>TRBV11-2|.|TRBD1|TRBJ1-3
CASGQGPGNTIYF
TGTGCCAGCGGACAGGGTCCTGGAAACACCATATATTTT
>TRBV30|few|TRBD2|TRBJ2-1
CAWASGSSYNEQFF
TGTGCCTGGGCGAGCGGGAGCTCCTACAATGAGCAGTTCTTC
>TRBV6-5|.|TRBD2|TRBJ2-7
CASSYGSSGGAYEQYF
TGTGCCAGCAGTTACGGGTCTAGCGGGGGGGCCTACGAGCAGTACTTC
>TRBV4-3|once|.|TRBJ2-1
CASSQAPSSYNEQFF
TGCGCCAGCAGCCAAGCCCCGAGCTCCTACAATGAGCAGTTCTTC
>TRBV28|.|TRBD1|TRBJ1-3
CASSGITGAGMSGNTIYF
TGTGCCAGCAGTGGAATCACAGGGGCAGGAATGTCTGGAAACACCATATATTTT
>TRBV6-2/TRBV6-3|.|TRBD2|TRBJ2-1
CASSLTSGFYNEQFF
TGTGCCAGCAGCCTGACTAGCGGGTTCTACAATGAGCAGTTCTTC
>TRBV4-2|few|.|TRBJ2-5
CASSQAREVQETQYF
TGTGCCAGCAGCCAGGCTAGAGAGGTCCAAGAGACCCAGTACTTC
>TRBV24-1|once|TRBD1|TRBJ2-3
CATSDPGTGGINTQYF
TGTGCCACCAGTGACCCCGGGACAGGGGGCATAAATACGCAGTATTTT
>TRBV4-2|.|.|TRBJ2-5
CASSQVRAAEETQYF
TGTGCCAGCAGCCAAGTTAGGGCAGCGGAAGAGACCCAGTACTTC
>TRBV4-3|.|TRBD1|TRBJ1-2
CASSQRQGTGGYTF
TGCGCCAGCAGCCAGAGACAGGGGACGGGTGGCTACACCTTC
>TRBV2|.|TRBD1|TRBJ2-3
CASSEGWTGSTDTQYF
TGTGCCAGCAGTGAAGGTTGGACAGGGAGCACAGATACGCAGTATTTT
>TRBV19|.|.|TRBJ1-5
CASSLGKGINQPQHF
TGTGCCAGTAGTCTAGGTAAGGGGATCAATCAGCCCCAGCATTTT
>TRBV28|few|.|TRBJ1-2
CASSVPRGDGYGYTF
TGTGCCAGCAGCGTTCCTCGGGGGGATGGCTATGGCTACACCTTC
>TRBV7-9|.|.|TRBJ1-5
CASSLGLNQPQHF
TGTGCCAGCAGCTTGGGACTCAATCAGCCCCAGCATTTT
>TRBV6-6|.|TRBD2|TRBJ2-2
CAIGEGLAGTGELFF
TGTGCCATCGGGGAGGGACTAGCGGGAACCGGGGAGCTGTTTTTT
>TRBV25-1|.|.|TRBJ1-6
CASSEFGLYNSPLHF
TGTGCCAGCAGTGAATTTGGACTCTATAATTCACCCCTCCACTTT
>TRBV2|.|.|TRBJ1-2
CASSDNRVSYGYTF
TGTGCCAGCAGTGATAACAGGGTGTCCTATGGCTACACCTTC